This TCR beta chain was sequenced for a study of CD8 T cells in ankylosing spondylitis. This clonotype was seen a few times. Its antigen is not identified. Notes on the study in general: In peripheral blood, disease-linked CD8+ clones occurred at relatively low frequencies. A TCR beta motif made of 7 to 9 highly homologous variants seemed typical of ankylosing spondylitis blood.

In germline, CDR1 is ENHRY, CDR2 SYGVKD. The CDR3 contains 12 residues. Trimming pared 6 bases from V and 1 base from J, leaving 7 bases between. Generation of TCR beta libraries employed quantitative 5'-RACE incorporating molecular barcodes. One entry per CDR3 protein, called by TCRdb with MiXCR from the 5' RACE reads. The sample lists hundreds of thousands of distinct CDR3 sequences, 30% to 35% occurring once. The sequencing sample was made of blood, either unsorted or a sorted T cell fraction (not recorded which). This chain connects TRBV10-3 to TRBJ2-7; D might be TRBD1 (6 bases). The receptor was derived from a male donor with ankylosing spondylitis or in good health (not recorded which). CDR3 sequence: CAISGQSYEQYF. Written as DNA, the CDR3 is TGTGCCATCAGCGGACAGTCCTACGAGCAGTACTTC.